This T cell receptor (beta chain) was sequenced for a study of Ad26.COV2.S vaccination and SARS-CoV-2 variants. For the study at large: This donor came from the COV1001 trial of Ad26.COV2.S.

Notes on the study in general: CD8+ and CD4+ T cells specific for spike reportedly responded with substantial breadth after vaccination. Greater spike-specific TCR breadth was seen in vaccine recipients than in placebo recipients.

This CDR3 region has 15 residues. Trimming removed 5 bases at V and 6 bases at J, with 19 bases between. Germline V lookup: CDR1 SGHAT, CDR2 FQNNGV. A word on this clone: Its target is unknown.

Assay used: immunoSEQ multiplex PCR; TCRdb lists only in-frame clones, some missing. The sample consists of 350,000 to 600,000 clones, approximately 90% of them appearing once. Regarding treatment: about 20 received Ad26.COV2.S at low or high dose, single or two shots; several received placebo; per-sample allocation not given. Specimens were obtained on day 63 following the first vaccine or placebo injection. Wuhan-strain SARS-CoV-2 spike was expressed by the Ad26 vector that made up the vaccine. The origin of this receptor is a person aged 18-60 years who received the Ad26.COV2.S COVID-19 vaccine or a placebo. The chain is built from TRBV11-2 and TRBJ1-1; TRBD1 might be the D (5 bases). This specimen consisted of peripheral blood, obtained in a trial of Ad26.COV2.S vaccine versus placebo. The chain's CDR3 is CASSPDSRLHPEAFF. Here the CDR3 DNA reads TGTGCCAGCAGCCCCGACAGCAGGCTGCACCCTGAAGCTTTCTTT.